By proportion, the clone carrying this T cell receptor beta chain is medium-sized. Its antigen is currently unknown. These data belong to a study of breast tumors, draining lymph nodes, adjacent tissues. General study results and limits: Most tumor T cells seemingly derive from lymph node, then expand in tumor. Tumor repertoires ranked between lymph nodes and nontumor tissue in diversity, with V and J gene preferences. That most tumor T cells come from lymph nodes remained unproven.

V was shortened by 0 bases and J by 1 base, with 11 bases between the two germline ends. Per the germline V gene, CDR1 is KGHDR and CDR2 is SFDVKD. The CDR3 is 16 residues long. TCRdb processed the multiplex PCR reads anew with MiXCR; each CDR3 protein has one entry. The profile shows around 13,000 distinct CDR3 sequences, about 70% of them singletons. The origin of this receptor is a female donor with breast cancer. Some clones in this sample may be carry-over from other donors' samples. The rearrangement joins TRBV24-1 to TRBJ2-5, with D maybe TRBD1 (6 bases). Sequences were obtained from tumor-adjacent breast tissue. CDR3 nucleotides: TGTGCCACCAGTGATTTGCAGGGGCAGGGCCAAGAGACCCAGTACTTC. Translated, it gives CATSDLQGQGQETQYF.